This T cell receptor (beta chain) was sequenced during a study of read filtering for tumor transcriptome and immune sequencing. Molecular barcoded adaptors covering alpha/delta and beta/gamma chains were used on approximately 400 ng RNA. TCRdb processed the reads anew with MiXCR; each CDR3 protein has one entry. This table has 130,000 or so distinct CDR3 sequences, less than 15% appearing once. V shed 5 bases and J shed 6 bases, with 20 bases lying between them. Per the germline V gene, CDR1 is SQVTM and CDR2 is ANQGSEA. There are 15 residues in the CDR3. This clonotype was recorded many times. V gene TRBV29-1 combines with J gene TRBJ2-1, with D tentatively TRBD1 (5 bases). Sequencing input: a population of CD138-negative cells sorted from bone marrow. The source is a donor at least 40 years old with multiple myeloma. CDR3: CSVCGQDIRFNEQFF. The DNA of the CDR3 is TGCAGCGTTTGTGGTCAGGACATACGATTCAATGAGCAGTTCTTC.